The T cell receptor (beta chain) under discussion was sequenced for a study of OX40 agonist ivuxolimab in advanced cancers. General observations from the study: Low normalized clonal expansion also occurred in some nonresponding patients. Within 6 weeks, CD4+ and CD8+ blood T cells expanded clonally at 0.1 to 3.0 mg/kg.

Peripheral blood came from all dose cohorts at three timepoints. With respect to this clone: Its specificity is unknown.

J was trimmed by 1 base and V by 1 base; bases with no gene match: 1. The germline CDR1 and CDR2 sequences are SGHVS and FQNEAQ. The CDR3 is made up of 16 amino acids. Sequenced by immunoSEQ multiplex PCR; TCRdb stores in-frame clones only, minus some. The sample has some 70,000 clones, around four fifths seen once. The specimen was CD4+ or CD8+ T cells sorted from blood, collected in a trial of the OX40 agonist ivuxolimab. The gene calls are TRBV7-8 and TRBJ2-7, with 13 bases fitting TRBD2. This clonotype was sampled from an adult with an advanced solid tumor such as melanoma, head and neck, liver or kidney cancer. The DNA for the CDR3 is TGTGCCAGCAGCTTAGGGACTAGCGGGGGTTCCTACGAGCAGTACTTC. Translation gives CASSLGTSGGSYEQYF.